This T cell receptor beta chain is from a study of PD-L1 blockade in urothelial cancer. Comment on this clone: The sample holds other DNA sequences that translate to the same CDR3.

Time point reported: pretreatment peripheral blood. The study enrolled patients with locally advanced or metastatic urothelial carcinoma. This CDR3 spans 13 amino acids. The junction had 8 bases not matched to a gene; V was cut back by 6 bases and J by 8 bases. Germline CDR1 is MDHEN and CDR2 is SYDVKM. TCRdb's copy holds only in-frame clones and misses some; the assay was immunoSEQ multiplex PCR. The repertoire includes about 74,000 clones, roughly 90% of them detected once, and more than 3.5% sits in the top ten. The sample was PBMCs, taken around atezolizumab (anti-PD-L1) treatment. The receptor was isolated from a man between 70 and 80 years old with urothelial cancer. The genes are TRBV28 and TRBJ1-2, with 8 positions matching TRBD1. CDR3 protein: CASRPTGEDGYTF. The CDR3 nucleotides are TGTGCCAGCAGACCGACAGGGGAAGACGGCTACACCTTC.